The clone carrying this T cell receptor beta chain was observed a handful of times. The antigen remains undetermined. TCRdb fed the reads into MiXCR, producing one record per CDR3 protein. The sample gives some 390,000 distinct CDR3 sequences, around a sixth of which show up once; around 8.6% is in the top ten. The data stem from a study of T cell repertoires in cytomegalovirus infection. The CDR3 consists of 15 residues. Germline loops: CDR1 DFQATT, CDR2 SNEGSKA (reference sequence). V was clipped by 5 bases and J by 0 bases, with 17 bases between them. Study-wide findings and caveats: The ex vivo response was dominated by HLA-C-restricted CMV-specific TCR beta clonotypes.

Sequenced material: PBMCs. The chain joins TRBV20-1 to TRBJ2-7, with a tentative D call TRBD2 (6 bases). This receptor was identified in a human donor in good health (CMV status not recorded). Some clones in this sample may be carry-over from other donors' samples. The CDR3 region is CSAGDWRPSSYEQYF. The CDR3 region has the DNA TGCAGTGCTGGGGACTGGCGGCCAAGCTCCTACGAGCAGTACTTC.